This TCR beta chain was obtained from a study of CD8 T cells in ankylosing spondylitis. Researchers built TCR beta libraries using quantitative 5'-RACE with molecular barcodes. TCRdb fed the 5' RACE reads into MiXCR, producing one record per CDR3 protein. This table has 200,000 to 300,000 distinct CDR3 sequences, roughly a quarter appearing once. Findings of the study overall: The clones that were linked to disease were reported to be significantly enriched in matched synovial fluid samples from ankylosing spondylitis patients. Clones linked to the disease showed a CD8+ phenotype. They occurred at relatively low frequencies in peripheral blood. Reactive arthritis synovial fluid and blood previously showed some of these motif variants.

Germline CDR1 reads DFQATT; CDR2 reads SNEGSKA (reference sequence). Trimming cost V 5 bases and J 5 bases; bases outside gene matches: 3. The CDR3 runs 13 residues. On this clonotype itself: Its antigen is not known.

Sequenced input: blood, either unsorted or a sorted T cell fraction (not recorded which). The chain joins TRBV20-1 to TRBJ2-5; 12 bases match TRBD2. This TCR came from a male donor with ankylosing spondylitis or in good health (not recorded which). The CDR3 reads CSARLAGEETQYF. The CDR3 DNA sequence: TGCAGTGCTCGACTAGCGGGGGAGGAGACCCAGTACTTC.